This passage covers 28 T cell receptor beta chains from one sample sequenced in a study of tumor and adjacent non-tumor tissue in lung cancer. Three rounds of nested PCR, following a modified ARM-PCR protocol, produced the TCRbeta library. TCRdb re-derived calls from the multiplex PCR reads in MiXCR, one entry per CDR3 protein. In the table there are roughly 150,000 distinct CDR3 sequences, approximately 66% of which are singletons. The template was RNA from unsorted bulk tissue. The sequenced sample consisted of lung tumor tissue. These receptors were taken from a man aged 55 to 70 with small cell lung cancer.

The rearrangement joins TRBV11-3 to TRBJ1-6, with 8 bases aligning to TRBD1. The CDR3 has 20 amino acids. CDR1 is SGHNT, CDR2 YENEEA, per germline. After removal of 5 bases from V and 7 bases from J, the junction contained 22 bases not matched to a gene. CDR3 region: CASSQHPDRVSTGTNSPLHF. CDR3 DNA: TGTGCCAGCAGCCAACACCCGGACAGGGTCTCCACTGGAACAAATTCACCCCTCCACTTT.

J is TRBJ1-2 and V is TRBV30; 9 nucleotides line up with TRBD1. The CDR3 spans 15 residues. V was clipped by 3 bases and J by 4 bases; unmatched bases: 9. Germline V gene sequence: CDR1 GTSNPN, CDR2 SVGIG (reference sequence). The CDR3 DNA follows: TGTGCCTGGAGACTGGGGACAGGGAGTAGCTATGGCTACACCTTC. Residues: CAWRLGTGSSYGYTF.

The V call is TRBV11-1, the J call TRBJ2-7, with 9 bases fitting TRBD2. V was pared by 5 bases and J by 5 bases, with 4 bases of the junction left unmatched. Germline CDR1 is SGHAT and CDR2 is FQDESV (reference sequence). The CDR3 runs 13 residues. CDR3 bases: TGTGCCAGCAGCGCGGGGGGGACACACGAGCAGTACTTC. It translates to CASSAGGTHEQYF.

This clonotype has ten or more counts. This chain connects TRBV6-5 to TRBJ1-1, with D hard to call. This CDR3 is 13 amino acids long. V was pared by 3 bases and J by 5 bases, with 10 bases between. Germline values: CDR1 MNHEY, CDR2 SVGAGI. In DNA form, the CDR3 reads TGTGCCAGCAGTTATTTTCTAGGAACTGAAGCTTTCTTT. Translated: CASSYFLGTEAFF.

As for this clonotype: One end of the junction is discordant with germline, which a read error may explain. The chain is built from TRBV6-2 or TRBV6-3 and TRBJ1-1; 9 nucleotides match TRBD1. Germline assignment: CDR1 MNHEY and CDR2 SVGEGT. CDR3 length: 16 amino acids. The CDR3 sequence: CANSYAGQGTNTEAFF. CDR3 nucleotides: TGTGCCAACAGTTACGCAGGACAGGGGACGAACACTGAAGCTTTCTTT.

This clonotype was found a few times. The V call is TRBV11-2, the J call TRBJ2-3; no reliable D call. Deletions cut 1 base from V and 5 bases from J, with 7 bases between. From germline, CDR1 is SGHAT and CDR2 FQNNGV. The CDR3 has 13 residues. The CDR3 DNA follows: TGTGCCAGCAGCTTAGTACGCGGAGATACGCAGTATTTT. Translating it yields CASSLVRGDTQYF.

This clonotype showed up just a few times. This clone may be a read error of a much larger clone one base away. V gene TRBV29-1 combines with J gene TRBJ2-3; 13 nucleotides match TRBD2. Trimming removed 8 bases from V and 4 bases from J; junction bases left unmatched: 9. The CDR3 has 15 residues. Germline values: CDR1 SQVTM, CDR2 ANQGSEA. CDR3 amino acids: CSIAGGLAGPDTQYF. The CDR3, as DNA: TGCAGCATTGCCGGGGGACTAGCGGGACCAGATACGCAGTATTTT.

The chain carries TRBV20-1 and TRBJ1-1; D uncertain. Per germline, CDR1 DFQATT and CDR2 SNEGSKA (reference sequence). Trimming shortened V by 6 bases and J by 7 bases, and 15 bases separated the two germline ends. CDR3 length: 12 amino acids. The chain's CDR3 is CSASDPVVEAFF. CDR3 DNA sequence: TGCAGTGCCAGCGATCCCGTAGTTGAAGCTTTCTTT.

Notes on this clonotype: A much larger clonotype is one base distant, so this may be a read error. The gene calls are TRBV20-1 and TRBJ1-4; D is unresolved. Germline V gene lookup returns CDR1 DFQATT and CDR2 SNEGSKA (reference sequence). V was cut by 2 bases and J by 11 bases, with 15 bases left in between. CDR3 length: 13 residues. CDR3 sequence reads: CSARTNTRNKLFF. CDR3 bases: TGCAGTGCTAGAACCAACACGAGGAACAAACTGTTTTTT.

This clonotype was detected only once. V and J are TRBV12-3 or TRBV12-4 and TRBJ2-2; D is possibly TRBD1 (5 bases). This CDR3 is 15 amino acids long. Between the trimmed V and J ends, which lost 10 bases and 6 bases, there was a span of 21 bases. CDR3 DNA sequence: TGTGCCATCAGCCCGGCTAGGGGAAGCCCCGGGGAGCTGTTTTTT. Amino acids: CAISPARGSPGELFF.

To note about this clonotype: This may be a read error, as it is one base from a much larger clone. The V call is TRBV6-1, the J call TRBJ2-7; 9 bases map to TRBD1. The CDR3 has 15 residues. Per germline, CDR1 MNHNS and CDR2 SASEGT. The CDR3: CASSGRDRESSEEYF. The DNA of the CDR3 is TGTGCCAGCAGTGGCCGGGACAGGGAATCGAGCGAGGAGTACTTC.

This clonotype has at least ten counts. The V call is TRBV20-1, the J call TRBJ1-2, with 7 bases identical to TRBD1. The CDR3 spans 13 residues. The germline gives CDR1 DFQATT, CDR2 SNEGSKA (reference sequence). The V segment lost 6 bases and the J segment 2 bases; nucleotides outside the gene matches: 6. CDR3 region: CSAGQTLNYGYTF. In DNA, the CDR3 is TGCAGTGCGGGACAGACCTTAAACTATGGCTACACCTTC.

The CDR3 nucleotides read TGTGCCAGCAGTTTTGCGGCTAGCTCTGGGGCCAACGTCCTGACTTTC. Its protein product is CASSFAASSGANVLTF. The chain combines TRBV12-3 or TRBV12-4 with TRBJ2-6; the D is unclear. Trimming left V 3 bases short and J 0 bases short, with 9 bases between. The CDR3 sequence is 16 residues long.

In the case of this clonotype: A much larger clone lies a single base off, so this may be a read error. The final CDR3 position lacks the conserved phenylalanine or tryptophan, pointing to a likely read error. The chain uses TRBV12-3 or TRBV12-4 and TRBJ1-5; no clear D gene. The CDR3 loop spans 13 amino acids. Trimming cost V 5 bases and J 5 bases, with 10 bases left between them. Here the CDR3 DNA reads TGTGCCAGCAGTCCTAACCGTTATCAGCCCCAGCATTCT. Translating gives CASSPNRYQPQHS.

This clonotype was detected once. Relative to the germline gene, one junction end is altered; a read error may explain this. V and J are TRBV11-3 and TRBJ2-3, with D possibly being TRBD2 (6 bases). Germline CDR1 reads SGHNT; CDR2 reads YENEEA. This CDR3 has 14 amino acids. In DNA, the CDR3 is TGTACCAGCAGCTTCGGACTAACGGGAGATACGCAGTATTTT. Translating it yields CTSSFGLTGDTQYF.

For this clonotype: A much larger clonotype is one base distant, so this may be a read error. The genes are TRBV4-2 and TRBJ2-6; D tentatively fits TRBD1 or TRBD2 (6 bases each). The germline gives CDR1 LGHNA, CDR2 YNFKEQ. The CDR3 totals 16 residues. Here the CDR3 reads CDSSQEGGAGANVLTF. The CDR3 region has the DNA TGTGACAGCAGCCAAGAGGGGGGAGCTGGGGCCAACGTCCTGACTTTC.

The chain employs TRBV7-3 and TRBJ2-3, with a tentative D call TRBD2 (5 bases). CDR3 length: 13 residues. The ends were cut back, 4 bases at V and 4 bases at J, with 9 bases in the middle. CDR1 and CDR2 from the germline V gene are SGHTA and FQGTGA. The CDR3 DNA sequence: TGTGCCAGCAGCTACGGGGTCGCAGATACGCAGTATTTT. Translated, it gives CASSYGVADTQYF.

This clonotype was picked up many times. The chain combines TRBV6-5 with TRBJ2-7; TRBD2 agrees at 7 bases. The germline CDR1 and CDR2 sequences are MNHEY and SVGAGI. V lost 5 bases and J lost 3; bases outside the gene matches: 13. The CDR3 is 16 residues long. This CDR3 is CASSTRYSGSYYEQYV. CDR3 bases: TGTGCCAGCAGTACCAGATATAGCGGGTCATACTACGAGCAGTACGTC.

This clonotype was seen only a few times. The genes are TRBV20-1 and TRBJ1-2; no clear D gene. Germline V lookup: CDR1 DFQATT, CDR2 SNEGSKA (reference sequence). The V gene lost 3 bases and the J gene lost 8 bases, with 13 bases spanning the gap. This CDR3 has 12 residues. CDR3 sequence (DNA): TGCAGTGCTAGGGGTCTCCCAGGCGGCTACACCTTC. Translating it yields CSARGLPGGYTF.

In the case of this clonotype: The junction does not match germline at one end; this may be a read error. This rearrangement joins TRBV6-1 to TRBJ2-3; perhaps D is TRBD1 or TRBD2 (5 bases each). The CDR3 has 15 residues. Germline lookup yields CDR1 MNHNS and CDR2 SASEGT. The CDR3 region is CASSEGRYSTDMQYF. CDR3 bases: TGTGCCAGCAGCGAGGGGCGTTATAGCACAGATATGCAGTATTTT.

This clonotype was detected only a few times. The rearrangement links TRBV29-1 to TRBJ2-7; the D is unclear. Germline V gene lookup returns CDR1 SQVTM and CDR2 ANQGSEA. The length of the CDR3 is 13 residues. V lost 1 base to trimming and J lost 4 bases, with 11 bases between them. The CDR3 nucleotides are TGCAGCGTTGAAGGTACTGGCGTTTACGAGCAGTACTTC. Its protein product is CSVEGTGVYEQYF.

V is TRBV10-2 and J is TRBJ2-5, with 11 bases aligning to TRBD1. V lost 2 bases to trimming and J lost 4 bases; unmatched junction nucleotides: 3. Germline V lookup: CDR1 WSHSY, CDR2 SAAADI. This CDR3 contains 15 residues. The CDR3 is CASSEGTGGRETQYF. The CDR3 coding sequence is TGCGCCAGCAGTGAGGGGACAGGGGGGCGAGAGACCCAGTACTTC.

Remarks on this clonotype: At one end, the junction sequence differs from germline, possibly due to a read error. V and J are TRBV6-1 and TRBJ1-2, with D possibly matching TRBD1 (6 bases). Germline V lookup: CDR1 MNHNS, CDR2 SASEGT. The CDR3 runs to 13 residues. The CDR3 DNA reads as TGTGCCAGCAGTTGGACAGCTGCCTATGGCTGCACCTTC. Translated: CASSWTAAYGCTF.

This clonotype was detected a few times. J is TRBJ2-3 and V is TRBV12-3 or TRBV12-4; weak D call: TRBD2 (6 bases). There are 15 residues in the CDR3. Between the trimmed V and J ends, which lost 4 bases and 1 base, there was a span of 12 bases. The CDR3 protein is CASSWGEVGTDTQYF. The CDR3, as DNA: TGTGCCAGCAGTTGGGGGGAGGTGGGCACAGATACGCAGTATTTT.

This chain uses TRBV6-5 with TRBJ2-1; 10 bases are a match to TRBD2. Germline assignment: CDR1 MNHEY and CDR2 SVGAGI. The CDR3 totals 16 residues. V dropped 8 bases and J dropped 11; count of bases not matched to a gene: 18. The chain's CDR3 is CASGITAGGSFTKQFF. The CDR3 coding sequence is TGTGCCAGCGGTATCACAGCGGGAGGGTCCTTCACGAAGCAGTTCTTC.

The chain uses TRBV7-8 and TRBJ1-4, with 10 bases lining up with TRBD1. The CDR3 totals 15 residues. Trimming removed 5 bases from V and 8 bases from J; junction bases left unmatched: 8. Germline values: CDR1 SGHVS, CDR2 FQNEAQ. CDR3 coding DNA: TGTGCCAGCAGCCCTCGACAGGGGGCATTAGAAAAACTGTTTTTT. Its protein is CASSPRQGALEKLFF.

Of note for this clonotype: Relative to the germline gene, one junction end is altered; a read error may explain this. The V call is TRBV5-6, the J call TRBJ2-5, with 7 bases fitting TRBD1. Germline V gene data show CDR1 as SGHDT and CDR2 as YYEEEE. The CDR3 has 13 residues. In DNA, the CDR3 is TGTGCCAGCAGATTGGACAGGCTCGAGACCCAGTACTTC. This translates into CASRLDRLETQYF.

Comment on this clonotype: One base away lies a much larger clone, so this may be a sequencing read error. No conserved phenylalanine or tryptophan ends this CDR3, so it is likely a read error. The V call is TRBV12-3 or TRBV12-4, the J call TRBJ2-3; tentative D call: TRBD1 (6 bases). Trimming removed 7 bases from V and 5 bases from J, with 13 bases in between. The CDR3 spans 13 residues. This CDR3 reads CASTGTGRDTQYL. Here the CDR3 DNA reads TGTGCCAGCACGGGTACAGGGCGAGATACGCAGTATCTT.